This T cell receptor (beta chain) was documented in a study of T cells in Graves' hyperthyroidism and ophthalmopathy. TCR beta CDR3 sequences were amplified from RNA transcripts. In the first-round RT-PCR of the TCR CDR3, the HTBI primer set was used. TCRdb reprocessed the multiplex PCR reads via MiXCR and lists one record per CDR3 protein. This table holds approximately 500,000 distinct CDR3 sequences, 46% found once. V was cut by 6 bases and J by 5 bases, with 16 bases left in between. This CDR3 spans 14 amino acids. Germline V gives CDR1 MNHEY, CDR2 SMNVEV (reference sequence). The gene calls are TRBV27 and TRBJ2-5; D possibly corresponds to TRBD1 (6 bases). The sequencing input was peripheral blood or thyroid tissue (not recorded which). The clonotype was recovered from a young woman with Graves' hyperthyroidism. CDR3 nucleotide sequence: TGTGCCAGCAGGTTTTCAGGGGTCGGGGAGACCCAGTACTTC. Its translation is CASRFSGVGETQYF.